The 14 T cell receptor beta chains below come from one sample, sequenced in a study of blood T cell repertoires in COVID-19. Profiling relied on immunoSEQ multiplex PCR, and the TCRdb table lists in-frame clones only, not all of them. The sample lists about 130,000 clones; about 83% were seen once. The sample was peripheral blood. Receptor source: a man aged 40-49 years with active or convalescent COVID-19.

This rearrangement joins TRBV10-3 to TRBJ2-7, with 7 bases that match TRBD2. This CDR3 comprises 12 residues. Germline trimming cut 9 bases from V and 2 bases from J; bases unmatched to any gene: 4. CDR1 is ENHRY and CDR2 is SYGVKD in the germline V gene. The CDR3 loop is CAMAGDPYEQYF. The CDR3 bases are TGTGCCATGGCGGGGGACCCCTACGAGCAGTACTTC.

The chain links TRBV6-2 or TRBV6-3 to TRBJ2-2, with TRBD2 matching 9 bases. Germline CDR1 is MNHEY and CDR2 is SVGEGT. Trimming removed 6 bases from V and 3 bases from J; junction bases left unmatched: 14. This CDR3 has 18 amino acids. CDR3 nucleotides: TGTGCCAGCAGCCCTACCCTGGCGGGGGGGCTCTACACCGGGGAGCTGTTTTTT. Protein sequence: CASSPTLAGGLYTGELFF.

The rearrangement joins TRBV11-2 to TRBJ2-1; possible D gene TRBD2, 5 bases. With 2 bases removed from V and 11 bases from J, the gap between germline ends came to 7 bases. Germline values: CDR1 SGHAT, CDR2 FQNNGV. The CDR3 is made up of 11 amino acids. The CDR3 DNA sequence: TGTGCCAGCAGCTTAACTAGGAAGCAGTTCTTC. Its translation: CASSLTRKQFF.

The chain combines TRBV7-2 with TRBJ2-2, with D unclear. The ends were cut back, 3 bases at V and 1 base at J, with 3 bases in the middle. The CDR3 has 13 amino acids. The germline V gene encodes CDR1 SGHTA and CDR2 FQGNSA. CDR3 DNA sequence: TGTGCCAGCAGCTTCGGGAACACCGGGGAGCTGTTTTTT. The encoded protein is CASSFGNTGELFF.

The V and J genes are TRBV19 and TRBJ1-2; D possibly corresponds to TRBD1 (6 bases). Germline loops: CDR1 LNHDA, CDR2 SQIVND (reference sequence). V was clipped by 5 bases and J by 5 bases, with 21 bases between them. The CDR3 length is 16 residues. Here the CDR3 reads CASSSTTGYTTYGYTF. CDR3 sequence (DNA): TGTGCCAGTAGTTCAACGACAGGTTATACGACGTATGGCTACACCTTC.

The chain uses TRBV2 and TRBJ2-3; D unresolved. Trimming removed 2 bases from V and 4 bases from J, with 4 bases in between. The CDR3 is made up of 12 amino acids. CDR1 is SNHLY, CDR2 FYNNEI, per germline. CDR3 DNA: TGTGCCAGCAGTGAATTAGCAGATACGCAGTATTTT. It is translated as CASSELADTQYF. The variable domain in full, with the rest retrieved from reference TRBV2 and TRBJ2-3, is EPEVTQTPSHQVTQMGQEVILRCVPISNHLYFYWYRQILGQKVEFLVSFYNNEISEKSEIFDDQFSVERPDGSNFTLKIRSTKLEDSAMYFCASSELADTQYFGPGTRLTVL.

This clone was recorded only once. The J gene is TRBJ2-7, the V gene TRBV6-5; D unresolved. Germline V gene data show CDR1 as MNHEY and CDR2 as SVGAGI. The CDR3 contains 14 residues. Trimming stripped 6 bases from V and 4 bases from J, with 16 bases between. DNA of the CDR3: TGTGCCAGCAGAGAGACCCAAGAGACTTACGAGCAGTACTTC. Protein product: CASRETQETYEQYF.

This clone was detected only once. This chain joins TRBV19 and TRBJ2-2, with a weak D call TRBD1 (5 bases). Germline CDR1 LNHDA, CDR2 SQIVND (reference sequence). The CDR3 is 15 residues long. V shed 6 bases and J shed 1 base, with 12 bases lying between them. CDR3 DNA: TGTGCCAGTAGAATCTCCACAGGGAACACCGGGGAGCTGTTTTTT. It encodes CASRISTGNTGELFF.

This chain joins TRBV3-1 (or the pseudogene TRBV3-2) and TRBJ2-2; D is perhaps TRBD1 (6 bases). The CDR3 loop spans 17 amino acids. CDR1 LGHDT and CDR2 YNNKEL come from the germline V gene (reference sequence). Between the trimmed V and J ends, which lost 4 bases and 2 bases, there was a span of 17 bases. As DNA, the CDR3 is TGTGCCAGCAGCCCGCCACTAGGGGGTCAAAACACCGGGGAGCTGTTTTTT. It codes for CASSPPLGGQNTGELFF.

CDR3 bases: TGTGCCAGCAGCTTACAGGGGCAGAGGCAAGAGACCCAGTACTTC. This sequence encodes CASSLQGQRQETQYF. The rearrangement joins TRBV7-9 to TRBJ2-5; TRBD1 is a possible D gene (6 bases). Trimming removed 2 bases from V and 2 bases from J, with 12 bases in between. This CDR3 region has 15 residues. Germline assignment: CDR1 SEHNR and CDR2 FQNEAQ (reference sequence).

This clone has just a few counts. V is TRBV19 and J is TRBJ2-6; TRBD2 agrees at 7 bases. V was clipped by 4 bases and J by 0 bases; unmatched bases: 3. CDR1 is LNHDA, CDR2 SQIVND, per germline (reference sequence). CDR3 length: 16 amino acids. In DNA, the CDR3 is TGTGCCAGTAGTAGGTCGGGGGGCTCTGGGGCCAACGTCCTGACTTTC. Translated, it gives CASSRSGGSGANVLTF. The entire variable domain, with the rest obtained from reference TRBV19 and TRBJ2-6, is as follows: DGGITQSPKYLFRKEGQNVTLSCEQNLNHDAMYWYRQDPGQGLRLIYYSQIVNDFQKGDIAEGYSVSREKKESFPLTVTSAQKNPTAFYLCASSRSGGSGANVLTFGAGSRLTVL.

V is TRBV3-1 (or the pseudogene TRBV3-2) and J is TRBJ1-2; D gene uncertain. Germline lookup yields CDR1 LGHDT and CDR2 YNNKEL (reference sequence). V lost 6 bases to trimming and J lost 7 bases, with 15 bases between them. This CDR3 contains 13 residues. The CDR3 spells CASSLLESRGYTF. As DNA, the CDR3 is TGTGCCAGCAGTCTCCTCGAGTCCCGTGGCTACACCTTC.

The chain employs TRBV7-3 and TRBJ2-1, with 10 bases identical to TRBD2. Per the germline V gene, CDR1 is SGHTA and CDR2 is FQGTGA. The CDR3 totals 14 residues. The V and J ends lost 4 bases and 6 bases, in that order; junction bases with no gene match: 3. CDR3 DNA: TGTGCCAGCAGCTCCGGGACTAGCGTCAATGAGCAGTTCTTC. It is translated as CASSSGTSVNEQFF.

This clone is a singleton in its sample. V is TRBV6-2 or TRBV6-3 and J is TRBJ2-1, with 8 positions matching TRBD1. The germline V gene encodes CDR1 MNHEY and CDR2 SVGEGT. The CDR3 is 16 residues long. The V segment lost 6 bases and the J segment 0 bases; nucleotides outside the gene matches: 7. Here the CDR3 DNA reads TGTGCCAGCAGCGGACAGGGCGTAGCCTCCTACAATGAGCAGTTCTTC. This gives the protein CASSGQGVASYNEQFF.